This passage covers 22 T cell receptor beta chains from one sample sequenced in a study of CD8 T cells in ankylosing spondylitis. TCRdb analysed the 5' RACE reads with MiXCR anew, one entry per CDR3 protein. The sample yields 200,000 to 300,000 distinct CDR3 sequences, roughly a quarter seen once. Specimen: blood, either unsorted or a sorted T cell fraction (not recorded which). The receptors were gathered from a male donor with ankylosing spondylitis or in good health (not recorded which).

In its sample, this clonotype was seen many times. The chain has TRBV20-1 and TRBJ1-4; TRBD1 agrees at 7 bases. The length of the CDR3 is 13 residues. From germline, CDR1 is DFQATT and CDR2 SNEGSKA (reference sequence). V shed 5 bases, J shed 5 bases, and the junction held 5 bases outside the gene matches. CDR3 sequence: CSAPRTGNEKLFF. The CDR3 region has the DNA TGCAGTGCTCCGAGGACAGGCAATGAAAAACTGTTTTTT.

This clonotype was observed a few times. DNA of the CDR3: TGTGCCAGCAGTTTAGCCTCTGACGGGGGGTTTGCTGAGCAGTTCTTC. Protein sequence: CASSLASDGGFAEQFF. The chain employs TRBV12-3 or TRBV12-4 and TRBJ2-1; the match to TRBD2 covers 7 bases. CDR3 size: 16 residues. V lost 0 bases and J lost 9; bases outside the gene matches: 11.

The chain combines TRBV20-1 with TRBJ2-1; D ambiguous. Trimming removed 2 bases from V and 7 bases from J, with 9 bases in between. CDR3 size: 12 residues. Germline values: CDR1 DFQATT, CDR2 SNEGSKA (reference sequence). Here the CDR3 reads CSARPDVNEQFF. The DNA of the CDR3 is TGCAGTGCTAGACCTGACGTAAATGAGCAGTTCTTC.

This clonotype was recorded many times. This rearrangement joins TRBV20-1 to TRBJ2-5, with 10 bases identical to TRBD1. J gave up 2 bases and V 6 bases, and 6 bases lay outside the gene matches. The CDR3 length is 14 residues. Per germline, CDR1 DFQATT and CDR2 SNEGSKA (reference sequence). The chain's CDR3 is CSATPGQGQETQYF. CDR3 nucleotides: TGCAGTGCAACCCCGGGACAGGGGCAAGAGACCCAGTACTTC.

This clonotype was detected many times. V is TRBV12-3 or TRBV12-4 and J is TRBJ2-5; 7 bases line up with TRBD2. Trimming took 2 bases from V and 2 from J; bases not matched to a gene: 2. CDR3 size: 14 residues. Written as DNA, the CDR3 is TGTGCCAGCAGTTTAATGCGGGGGCAAGAGACCCAGTACTTC. Translation: CASSLMRGQETQYF.

V is TRBV5-1 and J is TRBJ2-7; the D gene is possibly TRBD2 (6 bases). The CDR3 extends over 16 amino acids. V dropped 0 bases and J dropped 1 base, with 14 bases sitting between them. Germline CDR1 is SGHRS and CDR2 is YFSETQ. CDR3 DNA sequence: TGCGCCAGCAGCTTGGCATGGGAGGACTGGTCCTACGAGCAGTACTTC. The encoded protein is CASSLAWEDWSYEQYF.

Concerning this clonotype itself: The junction shows a germline mismatch at one end, possibly a read error. The V call is TRBV2, the J call TRBJ2-3, with 14 bases identical to TRBD2. CDR1 SNHLY and CDR2 FYNNEI come from the germline V gene. CDR3 size: 16 residues. The CDR3 bases are TGCGCCAGCAGCCCGACTAGCGGGGGGGACACAGATACGCAGTATTTT. It encodes CASSPTSGGDTDTQYF. The entire variable domain, with the rest obtained from reference TRBV2 and TRBJ2-3, is as follows: EPEVTQTPSHQVTQMGQEVILRCVPISNHLYFYWYRQILGQKVEFLVSFYNNEISEKSEIFDDQFSVERPDGSNFTLKIRSTKLEDSAMYFCASSPTSGGDTDTQYFGPGTRLTVL.

The chain has TRBV9 and TRBJ2-1; D is unresolved. Germline V lookup: CDR1 SGDLS, CDR2 YYNGEE. The CDR3 loop spans 15 amino acids. Trimming took off 0 bases at V and 9 bases at J, with 16 bases between the two ends. The chain's CDR3 is CASSVELGYRSEQFF. DNA of the CDR3: TGTGCCAGCAGCGTAGAGTTGGGGTACCGAAGTGAGCAGTTCTTC.

The chain uses TRBV11-2 and TRBJ2-6, with D perhaps given as TRBD1 or TRBD2 (6 bases each). The CDR3 totals 16 residues. Trimming shortened V by 1 base and J by 4 bases, and 11 bases separated the two germline ends. Per the germline V gene, CDR1 is SGHAT and CDR2 is FQNNGV. For the CDR3, the DNA is TGTGCCAGCAGCTTAGTTCGGGGGCCCGGGGCCAACGTCCTGACTTTC. Translating gives CASSLVRGPGANVLTF.

The V and J genes are TRBV20-1 and TRBJ1-2; TRBD1 might be the D (5 bases). The germline CDR1 and CDR2 sequences are DFQATT and SNEGSKA (reference sequence). Trimming took off 3 bases at V and 8 bases at J, with 22 bases between the two ends. CDR3 length: 15 residues. The CDR3 sequence: CSASPGAGGRTGYTF. CDR3 nucleotide sequence: TGCAGTGCTAGCCCTGGGGCAGGCGGAAGGACGGGCTACACCTTC.

The chain uses TRBV20-1 and TRBJ2-1; the D gene could be TRBD1 or TRBD2 (5 bases each). In germline, CDR1 is DFQATT, CDR2 SNEGSKA (reference sequence). V lost 6 bases and J 7 bases, leaving 10 bases between the germline ends. The CDR3 is 11 residues long. The CDR3 DNA is TGCAGTGCCGACGGGGCGAATGAGCAGTTCTTC. It is translated as CSADGANEQFF.

This clonotype came up many times. The chain is built from TRBV10-3 and TRBJ1-5; D gene ambiguous. This CDR3 spans 13 amino acids. V was clipped by 6 bases and J by 0 bases, with 6 bases between them. Germline CDR1 is ENHRY and CDR2 is SYGVKD. The CDR3 sequence: CAIRGFSNQPQHF. The CDR3 DNA follows: TGTGCCATCAGGGGTTTTAGCAATCAGCCCCAGCATTTT.

This chain uses TRBV23-1 with TRBJ1-4; D may be TRBD1 (5 bases). TRBV23-1 is an open reading frame, and its role is uncertain. Trimming stripped 5 bases from V and 0 bases from J, with 25 bases between. The CDR3 runs 20 residues. The CDR3 DNA sequence: TGCGCCAGCAGTTCACGGGAGCGGACACCGGATTCTACAACTAATGAAAAACTGTTTTTT. The encoded protein is CASSSRERTPDSTTNEKLFF.

This clonotype was counted many times. The chain has TRBV12-3 or TRBV12-4 and TRBJ2-7; 10 bases match TRBD2. V was clipped by 5 bases and J by 7 bases; unmatched bases: 14. The CDR3 has 16 amino acids. CDR3 sequence: CASSPTRGAGGQEQYF. CDR3 DNA sequence: TGTGCCAGCAGTCCCACTCGAGGAGCGGGGGGGCAAGAGCAGTACTTC.

The chain links TRBV5-6 to TRBJ2-5, with D possibly matching TRBD2 (5 bases). Looked up from germline, CDR1 is SGHDT and CDR2 is YYEEEE. Deletions cut 7 bases from V and 5 bases from J, with 18 bases between. The CDR3 sequence is 14 residues long. CDR3 sequence reads: CASGLRGERETQYF. The CDR3 bases are TGTGCCAGCGGGCTTCGGGGTGAACGGGAGACCCAGTACTTC.

In this sample, this clonotype turned up many times. The J gene is TRBJ2-3, the V gene TRBV12-3 or TRBV12-4, with D possibly matching TRBD2 (5 bases). Trimming took 5 bases from V and 4 from J, leaving 13 bases between them. The CDR3 extends over 14 amino acids. The CDR3 loop reads CASSLSGIPDTQYF. The CDR3, as DNA: TGTGCCAGCAGTCTCTCGGGAATCCCAGATACGCAGTATTTT.

This chain joins TRBV29-1 and TRBJ1-1; no clear D. V was shortened by 4 bases and J by 0 bases, with 9 bases between the two germline ends. Germline CDR1 and CDR2: SQVTM and ANQGSEA. The length of the CDR3 is 13 residues. The CDR3 region is CSVAETVNTEAFF. The CDR3 DNA follows: TGCAGCGTTGCCGAGACGGTGAACACTGAAGCTTTCTTT.

This sequence joins TRBV4-2 and TRBJ1-5, with 8 bases aligning to TRBD1. The V segment lost 3 bases and the J segment 1 base; nucleotides outside the gene matches: 2. Germline V gene sequence: CDR1 LGHNA, CDR2 YNFKEQ. The CDR3 contains 15 residues. The CDR3 bases are TGTGCCAGCAGCCAGGGGACAGGCAGCAATCAGCCCCAGCATTTT. Translated, it gives CASSQGTGSNQPQHF.

This clonotype was seen ten or more times. The rearrangement uses TRBV12-3 or TRBV12-4 and TRBJ2-3; D is ambiguous. The length of the CDR3 is 12 residues. V was cut by 5 bases and J by 4 bases, with 7 bases left in between. The CDR3 loop reads CASSRLADTQYF. The CDR3 DNA reads TGTGCCAGCAGTCGACTGGCAGATACGCAGTATTTT.

The chain employs TRBV5-5 and TRBJ1-6; D ambiguous. V was pared by 0 bases and J by 0 bases, with 4 bases between. In germline, CDR1 is SGHKS, CDR2 YYEKEE (reference sequence). This CDR3 contains 15 residues. CDR3 bases: TGTGCCAGCAGCTTGGGGAGCTCCTATAATTCACCCCTCCACTTT. It encodes CASSLGSSYNSPLHF. Full variable domain (rest looked up from reference TRBV5-5 and TRBJ1-6): DAGVTQSPTHLIKTRGQQVTLRCSPISGHKSVSWYQQVLGQGPQFIFQYYEKEERGRGNFPDRFSARQFPNYSSELNVNALLLGDSALYLCASSLGSSYNSPLHFGNGTRLTVT.

In this sample, this clonotype turned up many times. At one of its ends the junction is not consistent with the germline gene, which may arise from a read error. The chain has TRBV18 and TRBJ1-1; possibly TRBD1 for D (6 bases). The CDR3 is 13 amino acids. Germline V gene lookup returns CDR1 KGHSH and CDR2 LQKENI. In DNA, the CDR3 is TGTGCCAGCTCCCCACAGGGGAACACTGAAGCTTTCTTT. Translating gives CASSPQGNTEAFF.

This clonotype was seen a few times. The V and J genes are TRBV20-1 and TRBJ2-4; no firm D call. Per the germline V gene, CDR1 is DFQATT and CDR2 is SNEGSKA (reference sequence). This CDR3 spans 16 amino acids. V was shortened by 2 bases and J by 0 bases, with 14 bases between the two germline ends. In DNA, the CDR3 is TGCAGTGCTAGATCTGCAGGATCCATAGCCAAAAACATTCAGTACTTC. Its translation: CSARSAGSIAKNIQYF.